This entry concerns a single T cell receptor beta chain. The antigen is unknown. Every sample had roughly 0.9-10 million cryopreserved PBMC in it before DNA extraction. This sample is part of a study of long-term antiretroviral therapy in people with HIV. Study details: About a decade before 2015, the earliest samples were taken when ART was typically delayed. Broader study findings: Gathering of blood took place between about 2003 and 2018, possibly under older ART regimens. Clones that had undergone expansion before ART dominated the repertoire at all time points.

The assay used was immunoSEQ (version v3.0), run at survey level. TCRdb's table, derived via immunoSEQ multiplex PCR, lists solely in-frame clones and lacks some. This table has about 24,000 clones, around 83% appearing once. The CDR3 is 12 amino acids. The V gene lost 1 base and the J gene lost 5 bases, with 8 bases spanning the gap. Germline CDR1 GTSNPN, CDR2 SVGIG (reference sequence). Material: unsorted PBMCs, obtained 3 years after starting antiretroviral therapy. The clonotype originates from a man aged 50 to 59 with HIV. V is TRBV30 and J is TRBJ1-1; D gene uncertain. The CDR3 DNA follows: TGTGCCTGGAGTGGACACATGACTGAAGCTTTCTTT. Encoded protein: CAWSGHMTEAFF. Combining the CDR3 with reference TRBV30 and TRBJ1-1 gives the whole variable domain SQTIHQWPATLVQPVGSPLSLECTVEGTSNPNLYWYRQAAGRGLQLLFYSVGIGQISSEVPQNLSASRPQDRQFILSSKKLLLSDSGFYLCAWSGHMTEAFFGQGTRLTVV.